The 5 T cell receptor beta chains in this list originate from one sample, sequenced in a study of control samples from healthy donors and cancer patients (TCRdb year 2020). The library relied on the immunoSEQ multiplex PCR assay. TCRdb provides this immuneACCESS table in a form limited to in-frame rearrangements. Some clones are lacking; in checked studies, under half of them reflect an unresolved V gene, and why the rest are absent is not known. The sample yields 130,000 or so clones; over 75% were counted once. The ten largest clones take up roughly 3.2% of the sample. Sequencing was performed on blood. The receptors shown here come from a man in his forties or fifties in good health.

The V call is TRBV7-3, the J call TRBJ1-1; D might be TRBD1 (5 bases). Germline-derived CDR1 and CDR2 are SGHTA and FQGTGA. Trimming removed 7 bases at V and 1 base at J, with 16 bases between. The length of the CDR3 is 15 residues. The chain's CDR3 is CASTRIATENTEAFF. The CDR3 region has the DNA TGTGCCAGCACAAGAATCGCGACAGAGAACACTGAAGCTTTCTTT.

The chain joins TRBV24-1 to TRBJ2-3; no clear D gene. Germline V gives CDR1 KGHDR, CDR2 SFDVKD. V lost 9 bases to trimming and J lost 1 base, with 10 bases between them. The CDR3 loop spans 13 amino acids. The CDR3 here is CATSTPGTDTQYF. The CDR3 nucleotides read TGTGCCACCTCCACTCCCGGCACAGATACGCAGTATTTT.

The chain employs TRBV19 and TRBJ1-1; a weak D match, TRBD1 (5 bases). This CDR3 has 14 residues. V was cut by 5 bases and J by 6 bases, with 16 bases left in between. CDR1 is LNHDA, CDR2 SQIVND, per germline (reference sequence). CDR3 residues: CASSGGTPGAEAFF. Written as DNA, the CDR3 is TGTGCCAGTAGTGGGGGGACCCCGGGCGCTGAAGCTTTCTTT. Together with reference TRBV19 and TRBJ1-1, the CDR3 gives the full variable domain: DGGITQSPKYLFRKEGQNVTLSCEQNLNHDAMYWYRQDPGQGLRLIYYSQIVNDFQKGDIAEGYSVSREKKESFPLTVTSAQKNPTAFYLCASSGGTPGAEAFFGQGTRLTVV.

This chain joins TRBV11-3 and TRBJ2-5, with D perhaps being TRBD1 or TRBD2 (6 bases each). Trimming took off 0 bases at V and 8 bases at J, with 13 bases between the two ends. Germline V gene lookup returns CDR1 SGHNT and CDR2 YENEEA. The CDR3 loop spans 14 amino acids. CDR3 bases: TGTGCCAGCAGCTTAGAAGGGGGGCCCGAAACCCAGTACTTC. Translation gives CASSLEGGPETQYF. The full variable domain, in which reference TRBV11-3 and TRBJ2-5 provide the parts outside the CDR3, is EAGVVQSPRYKIIEKKQPVAFWCNPISGHNTLYWYLQNLGQGPELLIRYENEEAVDDSQLPKDRFSAERLKGVDSTLKIQPAELGDSAVYLCASSLEGGPETQYFGPGTRLLVL.

The chain links TRBV7-2 to TRBJ2-3; TRBD2 matches at 14 bases. After removal of 1 base from V and 0 bases from J, the junction contained 3 bases not matched to a gene. The CDR3 is 18 residues long. Looked up from germline, CDR1 is SGHTA and CDR2 is FQGNSA. The CDR3 DNA reads TGTGCCAGCAGCTTAGTTGGACTAGCGGGGGGAAGCACAGATACGCAGTATTTT. This codes for CASSLVGLAGGSTDTQYF.